This entry features one T cell receptor (beta chain) sequence. What it recognizes is unknown. The sample is drawn from a study of T cells in Graves' hyperthyroidism and ophthalmopathy. Notes on the study in general: Most clonotypes that expanded in the thyroid above 0.001 also showed up in blood.

Researchers amplified the TCR beta CDR3 regions from RNA transcripts. The HTBI primer set drove a first-round RT-PCR of the TCR CDR3. TCRdb reprocessed the multiplex PCR reads with MiXCR, giving one entry per CDR3 protein. The table has 150,000 to 200,000 distinct CDR3 sequences, over 8% seen once; the top ten hold approximately 24%. Germline CDR1 is WSHSY and CDR2 is SAAADI. V shed 5 bases, J shed 0 bases, and the junction held 2 bases outside the gene matches. This CDR3 comprises 14 residues. Each patient was aged 18 to 65 and had newly diagnosed hyperthyroidism of under 2 months' duration. Patients were excluded for uncontrolled infection, other autoimmune disease, pregnancy or lactation. Preceding any ophthalmopathy symptoms, the blood sample dates from first hyperthyroidism diagnosis.

The source material was blood. This sequence joins TRBV10-2 and TRBJ2-5; 8 positions match TRBD2. The TCR comes from a woman aged 18-29 years with Graves' hyperthyroidism that later progressed to Graves' ophthalmopathy. The CDR3 nucleotides read TGCGCCAGCAGTTCGGGGGGGCACCAAGAGACCCAGTACTTC. Translating gives CASSSGGHQETQYF.